This T cell receptor (beta chain) was profiled in a study of blood T cell repertoires in COVID-19. Whole-study context: Donors in the United States, Italy and Spain gave samples during acute or convalescent COVID-19. PBMCs, B-cell-depleted T cells, or T cells were the source of the cDNA or gDNA that made up the material.

Germline lookup yields CDR1 SGDLS and CDR2 YYNGEE. The CDR3 has 15 amino acids. V lost 0 bases and J lost 1, with 11 bases in between. Authors' analysis steps: Reference gene primers were amplified, and this amplification served to estimate nucleated cell counts. The data were produced by immunoSEQ multiplex PCR, yet TCRdb's version contains in-frame clones alone and is incomplete. V, J and clone size reflect that table, while D and trimming were determined from the DNA. The sample has 450,000 to 500,000 clones, 70% to 90% seen once. The chain uses TRBV9 and TRBJ2-7, with D possibly TRBD2 on 6 matching bases. The sequence derives from a human donor in a cohort sampled during active COVID-19. Sequencing input: peripheral blood. The CDR3: CASSVGGAGSYEQYF. The CDR3 DNA is TGTGCCAGCAGCGTAGGAGGGGCGGGGTCCTACGAGCAGTACTTC.